This TCR beta chain was obtained from a study of shared clonotypes between healthy human individuals. CD45RO negativity and positive selection for CCR7 defined naive CD8 cells, a population that excluded terminally differentiated effector memory CD45RA+ cells. Trimming took off 2 bases at V and 8 bases at J, with 17 bases between the two ends. The CDR3 extends over 15 amino acids. Germline V CDR1 and CDR2: SGDLS, YYNGEE. Authors' methods: For the immunoSEQ data, sequences were junction-only without quality scores, so filtering differed. TCRdb's copy holds only in-frame clones and misses some; the assay was immunoSEQ multiplex PCR. That table is the source of V, J and clone size, and D and trimming were worked out from the DNA. This table holds under 850,000 clones, 80% to 95% found once.

The receptor's source is a man between 25 and 39 years old in good health. Sequencing input: naive CD8+ T cells sorted from blood. The rearrangement uses TRBV9 and TRBJ2-1; D is unresolved. CDR3 nucleotide sequence: TGTGCCAGCAGCGTTGGGATTTCCTCCTCGGATGAGCAGTTCTTC. Protein product: CASSVGISSSDEQFF.